The 15 T cell receptor beta chains below all came from one sample that was sequenced in a study of shared clonotypes between healthy human individuals. Assay: immunoSEQ multiplex PCR; the TCRdb copy retains only in-frame clones and omits some. Seen here are approximately 980,000 clones, 76% observed once, and the top ten hold about 1.5%. Sequences were obtained from memory CD4+ T cells sorted from blood. Subset indicated: CD45RA-negative fraction. Source of these receptors: a man between 18 and 29 years old in good health.

The chain carries TRBV11-2 and TRBJ2-2, with D unclear. In germline, CDR1 is SGHAT, CDR2 FQNNGV. With 6 bases removed from V and 6 bases from J, the gap between germline ends came to 11 bases. This CDR3 is 13 amino acids long. Here the CDR3 reads CASRRSGAGELFF. The CDR3 nucleotides read TGTGCCAGCAGGCGGAGTGGGGCCGGGGAGCTGTTTTTT.

The rearrangement links TRBV15 to TRBJ2-1, with D uncertain. Germline CDR1 is LNHNV and CDR2 is YYDKDF (reference sequence). Trimming stripped 0 bases from V and 5 bases from J, with 8 bases between. The CDR3 spans 14 residues. CDR3 amino acids: CATSRDPANNEQFF. The CDR3 DNA is TGTGCCACCAGCAGAGATCCGGCCAACAATGAGCAGTTCTTC.

This clone occurred once. The gene calls are TRBV19 and TRBJ2-7; D not certain. The germline CDR1 and CDR2 sequences are LNHDA and SQIVND (reference sequence). This CDR3 has 16 amino acids. V was pared by 4 bases and J by 2 bases, with 18 bases between. CDR3 residues: CASSKQWSQIAYEQYF. The DNA for the CDR3 is TGTGCCAGTAGTAAACAATGGAGCCAGATAGCCTACGAGCAGTACTTC. The full variable domain, with the rest looked up from reference TRBV19 and TRBJ2-7, is DGGITQSPKYLFRKEGQNVTLSCEQNLNHDAMYWYRQDPGQGLRLIYYSQIVNDFQKGDIAEGYSVSREKKESFPLTVTSAQKNPTAFYLCASSKQWSQIAYEQYFGPGTRLTVT.

V and J are TRBV9 and TRBJ2-1, with D possibly TRBD1 on 5 matching bases. CDR1 SGDLS and CDR2 YYNGEE come from the germline V gene. V was trimmed by 3 bases and J by 6 bases, leaving 13 bases between them. This CDR3 has 14 residues. The CDR3 DNA reads TGTGCCAGCAGCGCCGCTTTGGGGCTCAATGAGCAGTTCTTC. Translation gives CASSAALGLNEQFF.

The J gene is TRBJ1-1, the V gene TRBV2, with D hard to call. CDR1 is SNHLY, CDR2 FYNNEI, per germline. This CDR3 region has 16 residues. V was pared by 1 base and J by 4 bases, with 16 bases between. As DNA, the CDR3 is TGTGCCAGCAGTGAAGGTGCCAGCCGTAGACCCACTGAAGCTTTCTTT. Amino acid sequence: CASSEGASRRPTEAFF.

The rearrangement uses TRBV5-4 and TRBJ2-7, with TRBD2 identical over 7 bases. The CDR3 loop spans 15 amino acids. Germline values: CDR1 SGHNT, CDR2 YYREEE (reference sequence). V gave up 4 bases and J gave up 3 bases; unmatched junction bases: 10. CDR3 nucleotide sequence: TGTGCCAGCAGCAATGGACTAGAGACGTTCTACGAGCAGTACTTC. Amino acid sequence: CASSNGLETFYEQYF.

The V gene is TRBV5-6, the J gene TRBJ2-5, with D possibly matching TRBD2 (6 bases). The J call may not be correct, given that the DNA end is closer to TRBJ2-7. This CDR3 has 14 residues. Germline CDR1 SGHDT, CDR2 YYEEEE. CDR3 residues: CASSPGTGSREQYF. CDR3 nucleotide sequence: TGTGCCAGCAGCCCAGGGACTGGGTCCCGCGAGCAGTACTTC.

This sequence joins TRBV27 and TRBJ2-5; weak D call: TRBD1 (6 bases). The V end lost 6 bases, the J end lost 0 bases, and 8 bases lay between the germline ends. Germline CDR1 reads MNHEY; CDR2 reads SMNVEV (reference sequence). CDR3 size: 13 residues. CDR3 bases: TGTGCCAGCAGCGGACAGAACCAAGAGACCCAGTACTTC. This translates into CASSGQNQETQYF.

This chain connects TRBV6-5 to TRBJ1-1; D possibly corresponds to TRBD1 (6 bases). The CDR3 runs 16 residues. The germline gives CDR1 MNHEY, CDR2 SVGAGI. The germline V and J ends were trimmed by 4 bases and 2 bases, with 17 bases remaining between them. The DNA for the CDR3 is TGTGCCAGCAGTTCCGTCGACGGGGGGCGAAACACTGAAGCTTTCTTT. This gives the protein CASSSVDGGRNTEAFF.

This rearrangement joins TRBV14 to TRBJ2-1, with D perhaps TRBD2 (6 bases). The CDR3 extends over 15 amino acids. V gave up 3 bases and J gave up 1 base, with 10 bases separating them. Germline CDR1 SGHDN, CDR2 FVKESK. CDR3: CASSQVEGSYNEQFF. The CDR3 DNA reads as TGTGCCAGCAGCCAGGTGGAGGGATCCTACAATGAGCAGTTCTTC. Looking up the rest from reference TRBV14 and TRBJ2-1 gives the full variable domain: EAGVTQFPSHSVIEKGQTVTLRCDPISGHDNLYWYRRVMGKEIKFLLHFVKESKQDESGMPNNRFLAERTGGTYSTLKVQPAELEDSGVYFCASSQVEGSYNEQFFGPGTRLTVL.

This clone has at least ten counts. This chain uses TRBV7-8 with TRBJ2-2; the match to TRBD2 covers 10 bases. The CDR3 consists of 19 residues. CDR1 is SGHVS, CDR2 FQNEAQ, per germline. The V gene end was trimmed by 6 bases and the J gene end by 0 bases; junction bases not matched to a gene: 13. For the CDR3, the DNA is TGTGCCAGCAGACTAACCCCGACTAGCGGGCCCGCGAACACCGGGGAGCTGTTTTTT. Translated: CASRLTPTSGPANTGELFF.

The rearrangement links TRBV7-9 to TRBJ1-2; 8 nucleotides line up with TRBD1. Germline CDR1 SEHNR, CDR2 FQNEAQ (reference sequence). The CDR3 consists of 16 residues. V trimming: 1 base; J trimming: 10 bases; junction bases outside the gene matches: 14. CDR3 nucleotide sequence: TGTGCCAGCAGCTTAGTGAGGTCAGGGGGCGCCGATGTCTACACCTTC. It encodes CASSLVRSGGADVYTF.

V is TRBV6-5 and J is TRBJ2-2; D is uncertain. This CDR3 is 13 amino acids long. Trimming shortened V by 1 base and J by 3 bases, and 3 bases separated the two germline ends. The germline V gene encodes CDR1 MNHEY and CDR2 SVGAGI. This CDR3 is CASSYLDTGELFF. CDR3 nucleotides: TGTGCCAGCAGTTACTTGGACACCGGGGAGCTGTTTTTT.

V and J are TRBV28 and TRBJ1-6, with D possibly matching TRBD1 (5 bases). V was cut by 5 bases and J by 9 bases, with 14 bases left in between. This CDR3 contains 14 residues. Germline CDR1 reads MDHEN; CDR2 reads SYDVKM. Here the CDR3 DNA reads TGTGCCAGCAGTCCGGGGGTTACGATTTCACCCCTCCACTTT. Protein sequence: CASSPGVTISPLHF.

The V call is TRBV19, the J call TRBJ1-5, with D unresolved. The V end was cut by 5 bases, the J end by 3 bases, with 14 bases between. This CDR3 is 15 amino acids long. Germline-derived CDR1 and CDR2 are LNHDA and SQIVND (reference sequence). The CDR3 reads CASSPGQSFNQPQHF. In nucleotides, the CDR3 is TGTGCCAGTAGTCCCGGGCAGTCTTTCAATCAGCCCCAGCATTTT.